This entry lists 23 T cell receptor beta chains sequenced from one sample in a study of circulating and synovial CD4+ cells in juvenile arthritis. Some clones are missing from TCRdb's copy, which holds only in-frame ones; the method was immunoSEQ multiplex PCR. The table includes over 15,000 clones, roughly 89% detected once. Sequenced material: CD4+ T cells from blood. These receptors were obtained from a human donor with juvenile idiopathic arthritis.

The V call is TRBV19, the J call TRBJ2-3; 13 bases are shared with TRBD2. Germline CDR1 is LNHDA and CDR2 is SQIVND (reference sequence). This CDR3 comprises 16 residues. The V and J ends lost 5 bases and 5 bases, in that order; junction bases with no gene match: 7. The CDR3 spells CASSFGLAGVRDTQYF. In nucleotides, the CDR3 is TGTGCCAGTAGTTTCGGACTAGCGGGAGTTCGAGATACGCAGTATTTT.

This clone has more than one count but fewer than ten. Other DNA sequences in this sample translate to the same CDR3. The CDR3 DNA is TGTGCCAGCAGCACTCGGGAGGGTGAAGCTTTCTTT. It is translated as CASSTREGEAFF. V is TRBV6-5 and J is TRBJ1-1; no clear D gene. Trimming took off 6 bases at V and 7 bases at J, with 12 bases between the two ends. Germline values: CDR1 MNHEY, CDR2 SVGAGI. This CDR3 has 12 residues.

There are a few counts of this clone. The chain links TRBV6-1 to TRBJ2-3, with TRBD2 matching over 9 bases. Germline CDR1 is MNHNS and CDR2 is SASEGT. The ends lost 7 bases at V and 1 base at J; junction bases unmatched: 3. This CDR3 contains 14 residues. CDR3 nucleotide sequence: TGTGCCAGCACATCTAGCGGGGGCACAGATACGCAGTATTTT. Translating gives CASTSSGGTDTQYF.

CDR3 DNA sequence: TGCAGCGTTGAGGGGGAGGGGACCGGGGCCAACGTCCTGACTTTC. As protein: CSVEGEGTGANVLTF. The V and J genes are TRBV29-1 and TRBJ2-6; 7 bases line up with TRBD2. V shed 3 bases and J 4 bases; nucleotides not matched to a gene: 6. CDR3 length: 15 residues. The germline V gene has CDR1 SQVTM and CDR2 ANQGSEA.

This CDR3 reads CASSLWGPQTNTGELFF. In nucleotides, the CDR3 is TGTGCCAGCAGCTTATGGGGCCCGCAAACGAACACCGGGGAGCTGTTTTTT. V is TRBV7-6 and J is TRBJ2-2; D possibly corresponds to TRBD1 (5 bases). The germline V gene has CDR1 SGHVS and CDR2 FNYEAQ. The CDR3 is 17 residues long. The V and J ends lost 2 bases and 0 bases respectively, with 13 bases between them.

This clone was observed a few times. This rearrangement joins TRBV10-3 to TRBJ1-3; TRBD1 might be the D (5 bases). The CDR3 has 14 residues. Trimming took off 4 bases at V and 5 bases at J, with 12 bases between the two ends. CDR1 and CDR2 (germline): ENHRY, SYGVKD. The CDR3 is CAISGSGDRNTIYF. The CDR3 nucleotides are TGTGCCATCAGTGGAAGCGGGGACCGAAACACCATATATTTT.

The chain combines TRBV27 with TRBJ2-3, with 7 bases identical to TRBD1. This CDR3 spans 14 amino acids. The V segment lost 0 bases and the J segment 9 bases; nucleotides outside the gene matches: 6. Per germline, CDR1 MNHEY and CDR2 SMNVEV (reference sequence). CDR3 sequence: CASSLSWDSSTQYF. The DNA of the CDR3 is TGTGCCAGCAGTTTATCTTGGGACAGCTCAACGCAGTATTTT.

This clone was observed a single time. V gene TRBV11-2 combines with J gene TRBJ2-5; 8 nucleotides line up with TRBD2. This CDR3 is built from 16 residues. Looked up from germline, CDR1 is SGHAT and CDR2 is FQNNGV. V lost 1 base and J lost 7; bases outside the gene matches: 11. CDR3 nucleotides: TGTGCCAGCAGCTTAGGTCGGGGGGGCCTATCGGGGACCCAGTACTTC. Amino acids: CASSLGRGGLSGTQYF.

V and J are TRBV2 and TRBJ1-5; TRBD1 matches 7 bases. The CDR3 is 13 amino acids. Germline values: CDR1 SNHLY, CDR2 FYNNEI. V was pared by 7 bases and J by 1 base, with 1 base of the junction left unmatched. In DNA, the CDR3 is TGTGCCAGCACGACAGGGAGCAATCAGCCCCAGCATTTT. It yields the protein CASTTGSNQPQHF. The entire variable domain, with the rest obtained from reference TRBV2 and TRBJ1-5, is as follows: EPEVTQTPSHQVTQMGQEVILRCVPISNHLYFYWYRQILGQKVEFLVSFYNNEISEKSEIFDDQFSVERPDGSNFTLKIRSTKLEDSAMYFCASTTGSNQPQHFGDGTRLSIL.

The J gene is TRBJ1-1, the V gene TRBV29-1, with a possible D match to TRBD1 (6 bases). The CDR3 is 13 residues long. Germline loops: CDR1 SQVTM, CDR2 ANQGSEA. The V end was cut by 4 bases, the J end by 1 base, with 10 bases between. This chain's CDR3 is CSVGGPWNTEAFF. CDR3 DNA sequence: TGCAGCGTTGGGGGGCCCTGGAACACTGAAGCTTTCTTT.

This clone was observed a handful of times. The genes are TRBV11-2 and TRBJ2-5; D remains ambiguous. The last part of the DNA fits TRBJ2-7 better; the J call may be wrong. This CDR3 is built from 11 residues. Per germline, CDR1 SGHAT and CDR2 FQNNGV. The CDR3 is CASSVGYEQYF. CDR3 in DNA: TGTGCCAGCAGCGTAGGATACGAGCAGTACTTC.

The chain carries TRBV30 and TRBJ1-2; 10 positions agree with TRBD1. V lost 5 bases and J lost 6; bases outside the gene matches: 6. The germline CDR1 and CDR2 sequences are GTSNPN and SVGIG (reference sequence). This CDR3 has 13 residues. CDR3 sequence (DNA): TGTGCCTGGGACAGGGGGCGCAAGGATGGCTACACCTTC. It is translated as CAWDRGRKDGYTF.

The chain recombines TRBV10-3 with TRBJ1-1; 8 bases are shared with TRBD1. The CDR3 runs to 12 residues. CDR1 ENHRY and CDR2 SYGVKD come from the germline V gene. J was trimmed by 3 bases and V by 9 bases; bases with no gene match: 3. The CDR3 is CAISTGDTEAFF. Written as DNA, the CDR3 is TGTGCCATATCGACAGGGGACACTGAAGCTTTCTTT.

Note on this clone: One junction end does not reproduce the germline sequence, and a read error may be involved. In the same sample, other DNA sequences code for this CDR3. This chain connects TRBV30 to TRBJ1-6; a possible D gene is TRBD1 (5 bases). From germline, CDR1 is GTSNPN and CDR2 SVGIG (reference sequence). The CDR3 sequence is 17 residues long. The chain's CDR3 is CAWSQTAYSSYNSPLHF. The CDR3 region has the DNA TGTGCCTGGAGCCAGACAGCGTATAGCTCCTATAATTCCCCCCTCCACTTT.

The chain couples TRBV18 to TRBJ2-1, with D perhaps matching TRBD1 (6 bases). CDR3 size: 13 residues. Between the trimmed V and J ends, which lost 3 bases and 7 bases, there was a span of 10 bases. Germline CDR1 KGHSH, CDR2 LQKENI. In nucleotides, the CDR3 is TGTGCCAGCTCACCCACAGGGATGAATGAGCAGTTCTTC. This translates into CASSPTGMNEQFF.

This clone was detected only once. The rearrangement links TRBV4-1 to TRBJ2-7, with 9 nucleotides matching TRBD2. The CDR3 extends over 16 amino acids. With V trimmed by 4 bases and J by 6 bases, 13 bases remained unmatched. Per the germline V gene, CDR1 is MGHRA and CDR2 is YSYEKL. CDR3 protein: CASSPGSGRFVGEQYF. The CDR3 region has the DNA TGCGCCAGCAGCCCGGGGAGCGGGAGGTTTGTAGGCGAGCAGTACTTC.

The count of this clone is one. The rearrangement joins TRBV5-1 to TRBJ2-7, with 7 bases matching TRBD2. The V gene's germline CDR1 is SGHRS and CDR2 YFSETQ. Germline trimming cut 6 bases from V and 0 bases from J; bases unmatched to any gene: 6. CDR3 length: 14 residues. CDR3 residues: CASKVGGSSYEQYF. CDR3 nucleotide sequence: TGCGCCAGCAAGGTGGGCGGGAGCTCCTACGAGCAGTACTTC. Filled out from reference TRBV5-1 and TRBJ2-7, the complete variable domain reads KAGVTQTPRYLIKTRGQQVTLSCSPISGHRSVSWYQQTPGQGLQFLFEYFSETQRNKGNFPGRFSGRQFSNSRSEMNVSTLELGDSALYLCASKVGGSSYEQYFGPGTRLTVT.

V usage is TRBV11-2 and J usage is TRBJ2-5; TRBD2 agrees at 11 bases. The J segment lost 5 bases and the V segment lost 5 bases, leaving 16 bases of the junction unmatched. This CDR3 spans 18 amino acids. Looked up from germline, CDR1 is SGHAT and CDR2 is FQNNGV. The CDR3 is CASSPNSGRARGEETQYF. The CDR3 bases are TGTGCCAGCAGCCCCAATAGCGGGAGGGCCAGAGGTGAGGAGACCCAGTACTTC.

This clone has just a few counts. The J gene is TRBJ1-2, the V gene TRBV5-6, with no clear D. The CDR3 consists of 17 residues. Germline V CDR1 and CDR2: SGHDT, YYEEEE. The germline V and J ends were trimmed by 2 bases and 3 bases, with 20 bases remaining between them. CDR3 protein: CASSFSLGDLPYYGYTF. The CDR3 DNA reads as TGTGCCAGCAGCTTCTCACTCGGGGATCTACCTTACTATGGCTACACCTTC.

This rearrangement joins TRBV7-6 to TRBJ2-1, with 10 bases aligning to TRBD1. With 5 bases clipped from V and 1 base from J, the junction kept 14 bases outside the gene matches. Germline V gives CDR1 SGHVS, CDR2 FNYEAQ. The CDR3 is 19 residues long. The CDR3 spells CASSTSGQGSTRSYNEQFF. CDR3 DNA sequence: TGTGCCAGCAGCACATCGGGACAGGGGTCCACTCGTTCCTACAATGAGCAGTTCTTC.

This clone was counted a few times. This sample includes further DNA sequences coding for the same CDR3. The CDR3 DNA follows: TGTGCCAGCAGCCCGGACAGGGCGTCCACTGAAGCTTTCTTT. It encodes CASSPDRASTEAFF. This rearrangement joins TRBV13 to TRBJ1-1, with 8 nucleotides matching TRBD1. CDR1 is PRHDT and CDR2 is FYEKMQ in the germline V gene (reference sequence). V lost 5 bases to trimming and J lost 4 bases; unmatched junction nucleotides: 6. This CDR3 is 14 amino acids long. Supplemented by reference TRBV13 and TRBJ1-1, the full variable domain reads AAGVIQSPRHLIKEKRETATLKCYPIPRHDTVYWYQQGPGQDPQFLISFYEKMQSDKGSIPDRFSAQQFSDYHSELNMSSLELGDSALYFCASSPDRASTEAFFGQGTRLTVV.

The rearrangement joins TRBV11-2 to TRBJ1-2, with D possibly being TRBD1 (6 bases). Germline V gene lookup returns CDR1 SGHAT and CDR2 FQNNGV. This CDR3 has 15 residues. The V and J ends lost 1 base and 3 bases respectively, with 12 bases between them. The CDR3, as DNA: TGTGCCAGCAGCTTAGGGGTTAACAGGGACTATGGCTACACCTTC. Residues: CASSLGVNRDYGYTF.

The chain combines TRBV7-9 with TRBJ1-1, with 8 bases aligning to TRBD1. The length of the CDR3 is 14 residues. Trimming at V came to 6 bases and at J to 5 bases, leaving 8 bases not matched to a gene. The germline gives CDR1 SEHNR, CDR2 FQNEAQ (reference sequence). CDR3 sequence: CASSKTGGRTEAFF. CDR3 nucleotides: TGTGCCAGCAGTAAAACAGGGGGGCGGACTGAAGCTTTCTTT.